Listed below are T cell receptor beta chains from one sample, sequenced in a study of T cells in Graves' hyperthyroidism and ophthalmopathy. TCRdb ran MiXCR on the multiplex PCR reads and lists one entry per CDR3 protein. The sample holds roughly 580,000 distinct CDR3 sequences, approximately 15% seen once. Specimen: blood. Source of these receptors: a woman aged 25 to 39 with Graves' hyperthyroidism that later progressed to Graves' ophthalmopathy. Each CDR3 is given with its conserved first and last residue. The D gene is left open where the match is weak. Clone size is shown for a subset of rows, as once, few, many or a class of expanded clone.

d_call: TRBD2; clone_size: few; v_call: TRBV9; j_call: TRBJ2-2; cdr3_aa: CASKAGTTGELFF; cdr3_nt: TGTGCCTCTAAAGCGGGAACCACCGGGGAGCTGTTTTTT
d_call: .; clone_size: few; v_call: TRBV11-2; j_call: TRBJ2-1; cdr3_aa: CASSLPGTTYNEQFF; cdr3_nt: TGTGCCAGCAGCTTGCCCGGGACCACCTACAATGAGCAGTTCTTC
d_call: .; clone_size: many; v_call: TRBV2; j_call: TRBJ2-3; cdr3_aa: CASSEETDSRLTDTQYF; cdr3_nt: TGTGCCAGCAGTGAAGAGACTGATAGTAGACTCACAGATACGCAGTATTTT
d_call: TRBD2; clone_size: .; v_call: TRBV20-1; j_call: TRBJ2-7; cdr3_aa: CSARDYSGIGHEQYF; cdr3_nt: TGCAGTGCTAGAGATTATAGCGGGATTGGGCACGAGCAGTACTTC
d_call: .; clone_size: .; v_call: TRBV19; j_call: TRBJ1-1; cdr3_aa: CAILVPDSTYHTEAFF; cdr3_nt: TGTGCCATCCTCGTCCCGGACAGCACCTACCACACTGAAGCTTTCTTT
d_call: TRBD1; clone_size: many; v_call: TRBV7-3; j_call: TRBJ2-1; cdr3_aa: CASSKATTGTGDYNEQFF; cdr3_nt: TGTGCCAGCAGCAAAGCCACTACCGGGACAGGGGACTACAATGAGCAGTTCTTC
d_call: TRBD2; clone_size: many; v_call: TRBV6-1; j_call: TRBJ2-7; cdr3_aa: CASRPASGPSYEQYF; cdr3_nt: TGTGCCAGCAGGCCAGCTAGCGGGCCTTCCTACGAGCAGTACTTC
d_call: TRBD1; clone_size: few; v_call: TRBV14; j_call: TRBJ1-2; cdr3_aa: CASSPLMDRGPRDYGYTF; cdr3_nt: TGTGCCAGCAGCCCACTAATGGACAGGGGGCCGAGGGACTATGGCTACACCTTC
d_call: .; clone_size: .; v_call: TRBV20-1; j_call: TRBJ2-6; cdr3_aa: CSASNRAGSGANVLTF; cdr3_nt: TGCAGTGCTAGCAACAGGGCGGGCTCTGGGGCCAACGTCCTGACTTTC
d_call: TRBD1; clone_size: few; v_call: TRBV7-6; j_call: TRBJ1-1; cdr3_aa: CASSLAGTGGGRFPEAFF; cdr3_nt: TGTGCCAGCAGCTTGGCCGGGACAGGGGGCGGTAGGTTTCCTGAAGCTTTCTTT
d_call: .; clone_size: few; v_call: TRBV6-2/TRBV6-3; j_call: TRBJ2-3; cdr3_aa: CASSRFPLRTSTDTQYF; cdr3_nt: TGTGCCAGCAGCCGATTCCCTCTTAGAACTAGCACAGATACGCAGTATTTT
d_call: .; clone_size: few; v_call: TRBV3-1; j_call: TRBJ1-4; cdr3_aa: CASSQGWSEKLFF; cdr3_nt: TGTGCCAGCAGCCAAGGTTGGTCTGAAAAACTGTTTTTT
d_call: TRBD1; clone_size: few; v_call: TRBV7-3; j_call: TRBJ2-7; cdr3_aa: CASSQGAAPYEQYF; cdr3_nt: TGTGCCAGCAGCCAGGGGGCAGCGCCCTACGAGCAGTACTTC
d_call: TRBD2; clone_size: many; v_call: TRBV20-1; j_call: TRBJ2-7; cdr3_aa: CSPLTSGNYEQYF; cdr3_nt: TGCAGTCCGTTGACTAGCGGGAATTACGAGCAGTACTTC
d_call: .; clone_size: many; v_call: TRBV20-1; j_call: TRBJ2-3; cdr3_aa: CSATRQGAFTDTQYF; cdr3_nt: TGCAGTGCTACCCGACAAGGGGCCTTCACAGATACGCAGTATTTT
d_call: TRBD1; clone_size: many; v_call: TRBV7-8; j_call: TRBJ1-6; cdr3_aa: CASTPGQESNSPLHF; cdr3_nt: TGTGCCAGCACACCGGGACAGGAGTCTAATTCACCCCTCCACTTT
d_call: .; clone_size: .; v_call: TRBV4-3; j_call: TRBJ2-7; cdr3_aa: CASSVGTSPLYEQYF; cdr3_nt: TGCGCCAGCAGCGTTGGGACATCCCCCCTCTACGAGCAGTACTTC
d_call: .; clone_size: many; v_call: TRBV20-1; j_call: TRBJ2-3; cdr3_aa: CSARSDSTDTQYF; cdr3_nt: TGCAGTGCTAGAAGCGACTCCACAGATACGCAGTATTTT
d_call: .; clone_size: few; v_call: TRBV7-9; j_call: TRBJ2-7; cdr3_aa: CASRDGRRPDEQYF; cdr3_nt: TGTGCCAGCAGAGACGGTCGGCGGCCCGACGAGCAGTACTTC
d_call: .; clone_size: many; v_call: TRBV7-9; j_call: TRBJ1-1; cdr3_aa: CASSLDLVMNTEAFF; cdr3_nt: TGTGCCAGCAGCTTAGACTTGGTCATGAACACTGAAGCTTTCTTT
d_call: .; clone_size: many; v_call: TRBV7-9; j_call: TRBJ1-2; cdr3_aa: CASSNSGAANYGYTF; cdr3_nt: TGTGCCAGCAGCAATAGCGGTGCGGCTAACTATGGCTACACCTTC
d_call: .; clone_size: many; v_call: TRBV7-2; j_call: TRBJ1-1; cdr3_aa: CASSLERVRAFF; cdr3_nt: TGTGCCAGCAGCTTAGAGAGGGTCCGGGCTTTCTTT
d_call: .; clone_size: many; v_call: TRBV29-1; j_call: TRBJ1-4; cdr3_aa: CSIIGGVGEKLFF; cdr3_nt: TGCAGCATAATCGGGGGAGTAGGTGAAAAACTGTTTTTT
d_call: .; clone_size: .; v_call: TRBV12-3/TRBV12-4; j_call: TRBJ1-1; cdr3_aa: CASSFFGTNTEAFF; cdr3_nt: TGTGCCAGCAGTTTTTTCGGAACGAACACTGAAGCTTTCTTT
d_call: .; clone_size: few; v_call: TRBV5-1; j_call: TRBJ2-7; cdr3_aa: CASSLAVGDYEQYF; cdr3_nt: TGCGCCAGCAGCTTGGCCGTCGGGGACTACGAGCAGTACTTC
d_call: .; clone_size: few; v_call: TRBV30; j_call: TRBJ2-5; cdr3_aa: CAWRSKRYNQETQYF; cdr3_nt: TGTGCCTGGAGATCCAAGCGCTATAACCAAGAGACCCAGTACTTC
d_call: .; clone_size: few; v_call: TRBV6-1; j_call: TRBJ1-5; cdr3_aa: CASSDPSSTHSNQPQHF; cdr3_nt: TGTGCCAGCAGTGATCCCTCATCTACACATAGCAATCAGCCCCAGCATTTT
d_call: .; clone_size: .; v_call: TRBV29-1; j_call: TRBJ1-4; cdr3_aa: CSVGGFPNEKLFF; cdr3_nt: TGCAGCGTTGGAGGGTTTCCTAATGAAAAACTGTTTTTT
d_call: .; clone_size: many; v_call: TRBV6-1; j_call: TRBJ1-1; cdr3_aa: CASSDGQMNTEAFF; cdr3_nt: TGTGCCAGCAGTGATGGACAGATGAACACTGAAGCTTTCTTT
d_call: TRBD1; clone_size: many; v_call: TRBV5-6; j_call: TRBJ1-1; cdr3_aa: CASSLTGLAEAFF; cdr3_nt: TGTGCCAGCAGTTTGACAGGGCTGGCTGAAGCTTTCTTT
d_call: .; clone_size: few; v_call: TRBV2; j_call: TRBJ1-2; cdr3_aa: CASSEVSLGGYTF; cdr3_nt: TGTGCCAGCAGTGAAGTTTCCTTGGGAGGCTACACCTTC